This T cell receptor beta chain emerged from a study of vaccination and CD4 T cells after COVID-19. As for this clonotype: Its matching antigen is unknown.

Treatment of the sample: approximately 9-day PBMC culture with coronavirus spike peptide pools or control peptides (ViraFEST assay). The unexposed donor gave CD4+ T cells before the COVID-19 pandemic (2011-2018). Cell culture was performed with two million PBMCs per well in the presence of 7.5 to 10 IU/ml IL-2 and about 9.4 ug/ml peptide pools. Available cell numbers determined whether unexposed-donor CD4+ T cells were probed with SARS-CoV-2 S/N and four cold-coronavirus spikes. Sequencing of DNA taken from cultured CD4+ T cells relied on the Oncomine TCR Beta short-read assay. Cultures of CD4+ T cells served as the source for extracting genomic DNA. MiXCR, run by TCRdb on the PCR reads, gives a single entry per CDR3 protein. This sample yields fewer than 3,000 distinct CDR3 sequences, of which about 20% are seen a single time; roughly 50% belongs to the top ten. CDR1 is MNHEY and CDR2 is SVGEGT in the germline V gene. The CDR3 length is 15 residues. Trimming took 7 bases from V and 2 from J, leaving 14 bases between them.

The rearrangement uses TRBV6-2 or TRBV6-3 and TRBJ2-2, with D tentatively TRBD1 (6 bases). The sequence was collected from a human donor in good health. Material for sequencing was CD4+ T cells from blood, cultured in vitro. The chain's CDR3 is CASNWDTRNTGELFF. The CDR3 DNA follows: TGTGCCAGCAATTGGGACACCCGAAACACCGGGGAGCTGTTTTTT.